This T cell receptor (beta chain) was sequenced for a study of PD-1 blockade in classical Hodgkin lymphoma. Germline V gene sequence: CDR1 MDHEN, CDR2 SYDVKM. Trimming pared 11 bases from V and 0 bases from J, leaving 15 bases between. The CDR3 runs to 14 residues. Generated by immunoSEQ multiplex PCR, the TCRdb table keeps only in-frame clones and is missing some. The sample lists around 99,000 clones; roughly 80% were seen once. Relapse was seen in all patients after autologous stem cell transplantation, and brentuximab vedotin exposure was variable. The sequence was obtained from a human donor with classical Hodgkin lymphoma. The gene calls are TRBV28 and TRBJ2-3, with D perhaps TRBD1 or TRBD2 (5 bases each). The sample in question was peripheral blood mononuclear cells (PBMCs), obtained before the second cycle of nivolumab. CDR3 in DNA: TGTGCCTTGGGGGAAGCGAGGAGCACAGATACGCAGTATTTT. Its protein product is CALGEARSTDTQYF.